The 11 T cell receptor beta chains in this list originate from one sample, sequenced in a study of Ad26.COV2.S vaccination and SARS-CoV-2 variants. Treatment specified: roughly 20 received Ad26.COV2.S at low or high dose, single or two shots; several received placebo; per-sample allocation not given. The study sampled participants on day 63 after the first vaccine or placebo injection. Profiling relied on immunoSEQ multiplex PCR, and the TCRdb table lists in-frame clones only, not all of them. The data contain 350,000 to 450,000 clones, around four fifths of them singletons. Material: peripheral blood, obtained in a trial of Ad26.COV2.S vaccine versus placebo. These receptor sequences come from a person between 18 and 65 years old who received the Ad26.COV2.S COVID-19 vaccine or a placebo.

V gene TRBV13 combines with J gene TRBJ2-7; 11 nucleotides align to TRBD1. Germline V CDR1 and CDR2: PRHDT, FYEKMQ (reference sequence). V shed 5 bases and J 1 base; nucleotides not matched to a gene: 4. This CDR3 has 15 residues. The CDR3 sequence: CASSLRDRGSYEQYF. In DNA form, the CDR3 reads TGTGCCAGCAGCCTCCGGGACAGGGGGTCCTACGAGCAGTACTTC.

The gene calls are TRBV11-2 and TRBJ2-1, with 11 bases identical to TRBD2. From germline, CDR1 is SGHAT and CDR2 FQNNGV. Trimming took 2 bases from V and 7 from J; bases not matched to a gene: 10. This CDR3 contains 17 residues. The DNA for the CDR3 is TGTGCCAGCAGCTTAAAGACCCAACTAGCGGGAGATAATGAGCAGTTCTTC. This codes for CASSLKTQLAGDNEQFF.

This rearrangement joins TRBV11-2 to TRBJ2-1, with D possibly being TRBD1 (5 bases). From germline, CDR1 is SGHAT and CDR2 FQNNGV. The CDR3 is 14 residues long. Trimming shortened V by 6 bases and J by 0 bases, and 9 bases separated the two germline ends. The CDR3 DNA reads as TGTGCCAGCAGTCGACAGAGCTCCTACAATGAGCAGTTCTTC. Its protein product is CASSRQSSYNEQFF. The full variable domain, in which reference TRBV11-2 and TRBJ2-1 provide the parts outside the CDR3, is EAGVAQSPRYKIIEKRQSVAFWCNPISGHATLYWYQQILGQGPKLLIQFQNNGVVDDSQLPKDRFSAERLKGVDSTLKIQPAKLEDSAVYLCASSRQSSYNEQFFGPGTRLTVL.

The chain couples TRBV5-5 to TRBJ2-3; D possibly corresponds to TRBD1 (6 bases). The CDR3 spans 14 residues. Germline CDR1 is SGHKS and CDR2 is YYEKEE (reference sequence). V was trimmed by 7 bases and J by 1 base, leaving 13 bases between them. The CDR3 protein is CASGYRQGTDTQYF. The CDR3 nucleotides are TGTGCCAGCGGCTATAGACAGGGCACAGATACGCAGTATTTT.

The gene calls are TRBV18 and TRBJ1-4; D remains unclear. Germline V gene lookup returns CDR1 KGHSH and CDR2 LQKENI. V dropped 3 bases and J dropped 1 base, with 6 bases sitting between them. The CDR3 has 14 amino acids. The CDR3 reads CASSPVVTNEKLFF. CDR3 DNA sequence: TGTGCCAGCTCACCCGTAGTAACTAATGAAAAACTGTTTTTT.

This chain connects TRBV9 to TRBJ2-4, with 7 bases that match TRBD2. The germline V gene has CDR1 SGDLS and CDR2 YYNGEE. The CDR3 extends over 15 amino acids. The junction had 7 bases not matched to a gene; V was cut back by 2 bases and J by 5 bases. The CDR3 region is CASSVHGGRENIQYF. CDR3 nucleotides: TGTGCCAGCAGCGTCCACGGGGGGAGGGAAAACATTCAGTACTTC.

This chain uses TRBV5-5 with TRBJ1-3, with a tentative D call TRBD1 (5 bases). The CDR3 has 19 residues. CDR1 is SGHKS and CDR2 is YYEKEE in the germline V gene (reference sequence). Trimming left V 0 bases short and J 5 bases short, with 24 bases between. CDR3 DNA sequence: TGTGCCAGCAGCTTGGCGGCGACAGTAGATTATACGGCCCGAAACACCATATATTTT. Amino acid sequence: CASSLAATVDYTARNTIYF.

The chain carries TRBV19 and TRBJ1-5; D may be TRBD1 (5 bases). The length of the CDR3 is 14 residues. CDR1 LNHDA and CDR2 SQIVND come from the germline V gene (reference sequence). V lost 3 bases to trimming and J lost 1 base, with 7 bases between them. This CDR3 is CASSMRDSNQPQHF. The CDR3 nucleotides read TGTGCCAGTAGTATGCGGGACAGCAATCAGCCCCAGCATTTT.

V is TRBV7-2 and J is TRBJ2-7; D is uncertain. V lost 0 bases and J lost 1, with 7 bases in between. Germline lookup yields CDR1 SGHTA and CDR2 FQGNSA. This CDR3 is built from 14 residues. The CDR3 sequence: CASSLARTSYEQYF. The CDR3 DNA is TGTGCCAGCAGCTTAGCACGTACTTCCTACGAGCAGTACTTC.

This clone was detected a few times. The chain couples TRBV7-9 to TRBJ1-4, with TRBD1 identical over 7 bases. Germline trimming cut 5 bases from V and 2 bases from J; bases unmatched to any gene: 5. The germline CDR1 and CDR2 sequences are SEHNR and FQNEAQ (reference sequence). CDR3 length: 15 residues. The CDR3 reads CASSPTGSTNEKLFF. CDR3 nucleotides: TGTGCCAGCAGCCCGACAGGGTCCACTAATGAAAAACTGTTTTTT.

The chain combines TRBV28 with TRBJ2-5, with TRBD1 matching over 7 bases. Germline trimming cut 3 bases from V and 4 bases from J; bases unmatched to any gene: 8. Germline V gives CDR1 MDHEN, CDR2 SYDVKM. The CDR3 has 15 residues. CDR3 bases: TGTGCCAGCAGTTTTACAGGGGAAGGGGCAGAGACCCAGTACTTC. It codes for CASSFTGEGAETQYF.